This TCR beta chain was recorded in a study of Graves' ophthalmopathy and Graves' hyperthyroidism. RNA transcripts yielded amplified TCR beta CDR3 regions. HTBI primers were used in a first-round RT-PCR, which preceded a second-round multiplex PCR. TCRdb recomputed calls from the multiplex PCR reads with MiXCR, one row per CDR3 protein. The profile shows about 500,000 distinct CDR3 sequences, roughly 40% of them singletons. CDR1 and CDR2 (germline): LNHNV, YYDKDF (reference sequence). This CDR3 is 15 amino acids long. Losses at the gene ends were 3 bases for V and 2 bases for J; bases not matched to a gene: 3.

Sequences were obtained from peripheral blood or thyroid tissue (not recorded which). This clonotype was obtained from an adult man with Graves' hyperthyroidism. The V and J genes are TRBV15 and TRBJ1-5, with 8 nucleotides matching TRBD1. CDR3 in amino acids: CATSSDRGGNQPQHF. The DNA for the CDR3 is TGTGCCACCAGCAGCGACAGGGGTGGCAATCAGCCCCAGCATTTT. The whole variable domain, remainder taken from reference TRBV15 and TRBJ1-5, is DAMVIQNPRYQVTQFGKPVTLSCSQTLNHNVMYWYQQKSSQAPKLLFHYYDKDFNNEADTPDNFQSRRPNTSFCFLDIRSPGLGDTAMYLCATSSDRGGNQPQHFGDGTRLSIL.